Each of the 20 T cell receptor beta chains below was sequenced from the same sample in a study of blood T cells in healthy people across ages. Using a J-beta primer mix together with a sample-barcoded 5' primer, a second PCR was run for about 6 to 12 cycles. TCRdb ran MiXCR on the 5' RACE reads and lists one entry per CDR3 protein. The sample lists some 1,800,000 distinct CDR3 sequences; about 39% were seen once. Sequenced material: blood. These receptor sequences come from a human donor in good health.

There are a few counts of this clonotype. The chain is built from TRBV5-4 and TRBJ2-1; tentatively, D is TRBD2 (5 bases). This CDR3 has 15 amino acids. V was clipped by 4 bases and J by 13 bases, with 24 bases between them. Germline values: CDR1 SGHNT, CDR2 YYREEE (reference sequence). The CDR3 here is CASSPRGQLRETQFF. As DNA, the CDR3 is TGTGCCAGCAGCCCCCGAGGGCAATTAAGGGAGACCCAGTTCTTC.

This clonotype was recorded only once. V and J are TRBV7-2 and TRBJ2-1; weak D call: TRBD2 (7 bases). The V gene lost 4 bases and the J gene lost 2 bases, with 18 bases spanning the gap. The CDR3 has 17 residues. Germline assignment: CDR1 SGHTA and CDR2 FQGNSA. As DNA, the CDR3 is TGTGCCAGCAGCTCACCCATGAGGGGGGGCCCCTACAATGAGCAGTTCTTC. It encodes CASSSPMRGGPYNEQFF.

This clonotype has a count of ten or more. DNA of the CDR3: TGTGCCAGCAGTTACGTGGCTTACGAGCAGTACTTC. This sequence encodes CASSYVAYEQYF. The chain employs TRBV6-2 or TRBV6-3 and TRBJ2-7; the D is unclear. The CDR3 extends over 12 amino acids. Trimming shortened V by 2 bases and J by 4 bases, and 6 bases separated the two germline ends. Germline CDR1 and CDR2: MNHEY and SVGEGT.

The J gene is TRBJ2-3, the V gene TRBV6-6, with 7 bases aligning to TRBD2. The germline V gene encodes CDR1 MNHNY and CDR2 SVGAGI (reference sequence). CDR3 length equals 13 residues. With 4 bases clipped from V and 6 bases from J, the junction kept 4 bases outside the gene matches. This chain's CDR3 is CASSSVSGDTQYF. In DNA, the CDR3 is TGTGCCAGCAGTTCTGTTAGCGGGGATACGCAGTATTTT.

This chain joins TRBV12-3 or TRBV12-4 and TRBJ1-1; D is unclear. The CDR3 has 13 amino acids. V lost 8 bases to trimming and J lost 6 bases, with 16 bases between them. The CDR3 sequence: CASSPRRAAEAFF. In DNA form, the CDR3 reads TGTGCCAGCTCCCCTCGTAGGGCCGCTGAAGCTTTCTTT.

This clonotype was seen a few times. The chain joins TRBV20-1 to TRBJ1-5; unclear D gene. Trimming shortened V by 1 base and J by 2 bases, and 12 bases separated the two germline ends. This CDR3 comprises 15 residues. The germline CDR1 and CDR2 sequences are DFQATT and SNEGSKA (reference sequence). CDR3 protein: CSARVYELGNQPQHF. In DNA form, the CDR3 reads TGCAGTGCTAGAGTCTATGAGTTGGGCAATCAGCCCCAGCATTTT.

CDR3 bases: TGTGCCAGCAGCCCCCGGACAGATGAATTCACAGATACGCAGTATTTT. Translating it yields CASSPRTDEFTDTQYF. V is TRBV21-1 and J is TRBJ2-3; the table's D call, TRBD1, has no DNA check behind it. TRBV21-1 is classified as a pseudogene. This CDR3 spans 16 amino acids.

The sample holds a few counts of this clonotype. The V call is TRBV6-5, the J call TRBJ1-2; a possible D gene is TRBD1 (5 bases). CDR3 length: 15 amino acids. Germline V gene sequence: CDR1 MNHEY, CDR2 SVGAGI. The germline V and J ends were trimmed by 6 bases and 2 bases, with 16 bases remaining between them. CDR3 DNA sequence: TGTGCCAGCAGCCCGCGTGGGGGTAGAAACTATGGCTACACCTTC. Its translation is CASSPRGGRNYGYTF.

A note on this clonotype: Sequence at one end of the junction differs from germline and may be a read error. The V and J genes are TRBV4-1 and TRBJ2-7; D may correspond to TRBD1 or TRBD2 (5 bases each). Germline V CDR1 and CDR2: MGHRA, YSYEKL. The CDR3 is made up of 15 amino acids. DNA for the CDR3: TGCGCCAGCAGCCTGATGTGGGACGCATCCTACGAGCGGTACTTC. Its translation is CASSLMWDASYERYF.

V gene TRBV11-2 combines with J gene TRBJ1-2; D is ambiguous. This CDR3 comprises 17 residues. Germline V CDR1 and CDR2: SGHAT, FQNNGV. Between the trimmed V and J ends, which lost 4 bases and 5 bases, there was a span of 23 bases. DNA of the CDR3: TGTGCCAGCAGCTCCCCACCGGCGCAGACCCTTAGATATGGCTACACCTTC. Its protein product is CASSSPPAQTLRYGYTF.

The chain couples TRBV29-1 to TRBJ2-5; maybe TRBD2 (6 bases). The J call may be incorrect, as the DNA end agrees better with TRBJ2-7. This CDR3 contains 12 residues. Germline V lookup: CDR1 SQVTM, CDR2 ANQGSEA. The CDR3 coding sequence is TGCAGCGCCGAAGGCGCGGGATACGAGCAGTACTTC. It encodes CSAEGAGYEQYF.

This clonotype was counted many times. The CDR3 loop is CASSLGSMNTEAFF. CDR3 DNA sequence: TGTGCCAGCAGCTTAGGCAGTATGAACACTGAAGCTTTCTTT. The V call is TRBV5-5, the J call TRBJ1-1; D is ambiguous. This CDR3 contains 14 residues. Germline V gene sequence: CDR1 SGHKS, CDR2 YYEKEE (reference sequence). V lost 2 bases and J lost 0, with 8 bases in between.

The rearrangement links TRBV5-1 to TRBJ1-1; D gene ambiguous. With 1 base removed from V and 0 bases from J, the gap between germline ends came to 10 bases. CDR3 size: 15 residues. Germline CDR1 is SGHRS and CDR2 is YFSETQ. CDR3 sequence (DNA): TGCGCCAGCAGCTTGAGTGGTCAGATGAACACTGAAGCTTTCTTT. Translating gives CASSLSGQMNTEAFF.

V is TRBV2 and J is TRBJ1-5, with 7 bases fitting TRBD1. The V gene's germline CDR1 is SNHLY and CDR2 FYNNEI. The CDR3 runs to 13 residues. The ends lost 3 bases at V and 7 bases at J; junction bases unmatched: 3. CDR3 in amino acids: CASSETGYQPQHF. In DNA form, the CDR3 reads TGTGCCAGCAGTGAGACAGGGTACCAGCCCCAGCATTTT.

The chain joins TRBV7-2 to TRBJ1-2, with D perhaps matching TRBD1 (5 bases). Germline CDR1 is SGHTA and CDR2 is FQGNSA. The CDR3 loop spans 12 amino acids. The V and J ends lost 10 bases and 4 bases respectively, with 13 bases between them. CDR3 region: CATGALGYGYTF. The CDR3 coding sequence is TGTGCCACCGGGGCTTTGGGCTATGGCTACACCTTC.

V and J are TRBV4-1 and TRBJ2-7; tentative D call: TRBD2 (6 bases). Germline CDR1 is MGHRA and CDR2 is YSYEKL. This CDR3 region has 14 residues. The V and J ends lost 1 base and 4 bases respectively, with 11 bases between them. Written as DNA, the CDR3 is TGCGCCAGCAGCCAAGGGAGGGACGGATACGAGCAGTACTTC. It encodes CASSQGRDGYEQYF.

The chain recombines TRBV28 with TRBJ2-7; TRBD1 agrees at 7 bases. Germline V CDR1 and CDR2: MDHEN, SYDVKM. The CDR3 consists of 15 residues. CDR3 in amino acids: CVRSKGQSSPYEQYF. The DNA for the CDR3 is TGTGTCCGCAGTAAGGGACAGTCCTCTCCATACGAGCAGTACTTC.

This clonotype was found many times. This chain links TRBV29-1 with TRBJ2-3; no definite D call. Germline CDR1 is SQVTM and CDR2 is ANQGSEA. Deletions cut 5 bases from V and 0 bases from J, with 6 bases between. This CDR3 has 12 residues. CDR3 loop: CSVHGSTDTQYF. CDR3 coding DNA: TGCAGCGTTCACGGCAGCACAGATACGCAGTATTTT.

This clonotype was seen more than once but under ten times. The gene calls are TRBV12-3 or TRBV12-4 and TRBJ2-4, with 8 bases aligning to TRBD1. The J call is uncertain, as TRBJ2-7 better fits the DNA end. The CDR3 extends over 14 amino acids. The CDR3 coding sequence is TGTGCCAGCAGGCCTGACAGGGGAGACTACGAGCAGTACTTC. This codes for CASRPDRGDYEQYF.

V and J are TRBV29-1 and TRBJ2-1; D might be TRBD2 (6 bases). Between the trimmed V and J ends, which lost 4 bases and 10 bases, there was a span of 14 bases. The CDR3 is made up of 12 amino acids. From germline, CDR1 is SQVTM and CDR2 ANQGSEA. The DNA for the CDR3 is TGCAGCGTTGTGGAGGGAACCTACGAGCAGTTCTTC. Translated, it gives CSVVEGTYEQFF.